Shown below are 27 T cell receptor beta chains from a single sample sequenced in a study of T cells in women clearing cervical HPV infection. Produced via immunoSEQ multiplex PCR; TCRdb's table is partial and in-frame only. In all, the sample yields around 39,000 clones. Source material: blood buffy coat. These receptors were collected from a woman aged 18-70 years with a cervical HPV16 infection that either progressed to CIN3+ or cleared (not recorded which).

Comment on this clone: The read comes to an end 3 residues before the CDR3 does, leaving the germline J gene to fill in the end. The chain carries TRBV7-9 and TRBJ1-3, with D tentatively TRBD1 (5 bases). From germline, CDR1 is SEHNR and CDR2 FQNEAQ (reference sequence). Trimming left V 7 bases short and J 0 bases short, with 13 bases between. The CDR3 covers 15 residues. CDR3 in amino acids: CASIPMGLSGNTIYF. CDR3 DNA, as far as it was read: TGTGCCAGCATCCCCATGGGGCTCTCTGGAAACACC.

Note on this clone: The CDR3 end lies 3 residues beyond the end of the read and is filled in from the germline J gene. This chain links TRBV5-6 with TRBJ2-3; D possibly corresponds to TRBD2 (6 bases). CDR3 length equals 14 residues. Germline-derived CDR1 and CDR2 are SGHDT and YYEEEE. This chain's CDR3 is CASSLGTEHLAQYF. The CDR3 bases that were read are TGTGCCAGCAGCCTCGGGACTGAGCATTTGGCG.

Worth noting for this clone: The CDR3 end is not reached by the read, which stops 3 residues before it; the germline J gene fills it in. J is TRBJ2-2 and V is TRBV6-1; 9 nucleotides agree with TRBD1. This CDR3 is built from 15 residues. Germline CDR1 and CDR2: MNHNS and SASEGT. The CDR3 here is CASSESGQGSSPLFF. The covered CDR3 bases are TGTGCCAGCAGTGAATCGGGACAGGGATCTTCACCG.

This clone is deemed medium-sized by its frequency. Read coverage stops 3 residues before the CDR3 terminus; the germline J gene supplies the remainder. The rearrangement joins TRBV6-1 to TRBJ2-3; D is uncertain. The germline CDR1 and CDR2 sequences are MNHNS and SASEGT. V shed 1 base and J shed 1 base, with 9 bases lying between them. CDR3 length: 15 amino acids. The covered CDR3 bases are TGTGCCAGCAGTGAAGAGAGAGCCCGCACAGATACG. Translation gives CASSEERARTDT. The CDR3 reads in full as CASSEERARTDTQYF.

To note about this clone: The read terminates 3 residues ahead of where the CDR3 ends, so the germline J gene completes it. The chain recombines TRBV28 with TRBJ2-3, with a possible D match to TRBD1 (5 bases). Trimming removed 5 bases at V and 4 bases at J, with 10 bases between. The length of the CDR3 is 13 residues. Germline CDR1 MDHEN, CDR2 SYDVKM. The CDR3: CASSQGAADTQYF. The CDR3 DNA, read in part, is TGTGCCAGCAGTCAGGGTGCGGCAGATACG.

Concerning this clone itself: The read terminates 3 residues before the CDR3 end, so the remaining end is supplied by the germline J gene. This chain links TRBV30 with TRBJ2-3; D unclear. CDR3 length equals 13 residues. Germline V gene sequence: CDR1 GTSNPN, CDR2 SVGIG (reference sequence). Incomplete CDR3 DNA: TGTGCCTGGAGTCCCACATCAACTGGGCCG. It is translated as CAWSPTSTGP. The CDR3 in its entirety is CAWSPTSTGPQYF.

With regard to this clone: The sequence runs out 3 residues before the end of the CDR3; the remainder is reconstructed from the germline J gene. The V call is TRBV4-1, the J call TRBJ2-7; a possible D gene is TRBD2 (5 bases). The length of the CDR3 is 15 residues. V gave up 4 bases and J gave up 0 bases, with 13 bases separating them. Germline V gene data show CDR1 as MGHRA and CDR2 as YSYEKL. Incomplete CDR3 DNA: TGCGCCAGCAGCCCCATACGGGGTGCCTCCTACGAG. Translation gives CASSPIRGASYE. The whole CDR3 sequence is CASSPIRGASYEQYF.

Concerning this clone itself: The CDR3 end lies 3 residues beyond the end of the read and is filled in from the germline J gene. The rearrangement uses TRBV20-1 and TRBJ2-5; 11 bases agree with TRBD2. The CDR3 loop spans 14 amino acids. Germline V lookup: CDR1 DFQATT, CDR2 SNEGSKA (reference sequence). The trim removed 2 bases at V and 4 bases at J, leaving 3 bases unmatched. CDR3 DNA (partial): TGCAGTGCTAGAACTAGCGGGGGTGCAGAGACC. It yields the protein CSARTSGGAET. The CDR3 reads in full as CSARTSGGAETQYF.

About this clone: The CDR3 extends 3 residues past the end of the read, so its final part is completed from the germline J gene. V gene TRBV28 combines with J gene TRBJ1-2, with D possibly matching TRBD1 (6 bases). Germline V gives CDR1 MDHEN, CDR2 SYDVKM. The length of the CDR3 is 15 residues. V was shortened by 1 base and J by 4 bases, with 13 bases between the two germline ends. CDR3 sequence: CASSLYRENSYGYTF. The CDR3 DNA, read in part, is TGTGCCAGCAGTTTATACAGGGAAAACTCCTATGGC.

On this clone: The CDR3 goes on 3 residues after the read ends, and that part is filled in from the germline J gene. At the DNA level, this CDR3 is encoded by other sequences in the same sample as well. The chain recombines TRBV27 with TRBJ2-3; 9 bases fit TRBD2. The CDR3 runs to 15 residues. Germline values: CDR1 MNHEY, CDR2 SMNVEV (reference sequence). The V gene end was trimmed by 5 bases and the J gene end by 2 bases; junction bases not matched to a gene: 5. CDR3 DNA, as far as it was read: TGTGCCAGCAGTCGGGCTAGCGGGGACACAGATACG. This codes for CASSRASGDTDT. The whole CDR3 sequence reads CASSRASGDTDTQYF.

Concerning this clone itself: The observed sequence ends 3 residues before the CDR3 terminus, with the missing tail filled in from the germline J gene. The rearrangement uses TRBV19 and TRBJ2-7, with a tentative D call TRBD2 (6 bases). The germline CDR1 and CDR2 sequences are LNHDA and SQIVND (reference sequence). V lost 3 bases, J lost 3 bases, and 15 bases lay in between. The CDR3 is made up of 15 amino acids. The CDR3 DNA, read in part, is TGTGCCAGTAGTATTGCCGTTGCGGGAATCTACGAG. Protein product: CASSIAVAGIYE. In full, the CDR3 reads CASSIAVAGIYEQYF.

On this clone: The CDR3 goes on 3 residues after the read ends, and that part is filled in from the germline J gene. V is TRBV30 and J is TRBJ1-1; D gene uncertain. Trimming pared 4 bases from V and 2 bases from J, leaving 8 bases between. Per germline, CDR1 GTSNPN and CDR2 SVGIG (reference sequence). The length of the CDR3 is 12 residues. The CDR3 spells CAWKITNTEAFF. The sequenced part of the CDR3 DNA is TGTGCCTGGAAAATCACAAACACTGAA.

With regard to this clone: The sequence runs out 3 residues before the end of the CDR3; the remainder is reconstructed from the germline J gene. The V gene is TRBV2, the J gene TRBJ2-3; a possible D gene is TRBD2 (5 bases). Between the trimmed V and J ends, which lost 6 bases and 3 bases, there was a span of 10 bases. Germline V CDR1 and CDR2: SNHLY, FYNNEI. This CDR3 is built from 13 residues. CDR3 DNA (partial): TGTGCCAGCAGGCCCACTAGAACAGATACG. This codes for CASRPTRTDT. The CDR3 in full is CASRPTRTDTQYF. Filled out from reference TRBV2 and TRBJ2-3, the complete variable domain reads EPEVTQTPSHQVTQMGQEVILRCVPISNHLYFYWYRQILGQKVEFLVSFYNNEISEKSEIFDDQFSVERPDGSNFTLKIRSTKLEDSAMYFCASRPTRTDTQYFGPGTRLTVL.

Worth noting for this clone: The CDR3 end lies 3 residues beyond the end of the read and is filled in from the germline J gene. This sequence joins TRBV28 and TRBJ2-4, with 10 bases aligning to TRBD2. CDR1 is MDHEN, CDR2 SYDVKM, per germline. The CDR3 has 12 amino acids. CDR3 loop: CASSLGTSVQYF. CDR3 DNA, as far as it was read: TGTGCCAGCAGTTTAGGGACTAGCGTT.

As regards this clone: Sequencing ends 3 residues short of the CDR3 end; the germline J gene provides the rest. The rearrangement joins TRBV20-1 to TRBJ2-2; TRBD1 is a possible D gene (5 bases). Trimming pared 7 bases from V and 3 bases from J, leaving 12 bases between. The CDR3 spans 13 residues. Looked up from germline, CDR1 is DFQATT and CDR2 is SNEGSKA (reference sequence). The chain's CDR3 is CSVRGAYTGELFF. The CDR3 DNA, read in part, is TGCAGTGTTAGGGGCGCGTACACCGGGGAG.

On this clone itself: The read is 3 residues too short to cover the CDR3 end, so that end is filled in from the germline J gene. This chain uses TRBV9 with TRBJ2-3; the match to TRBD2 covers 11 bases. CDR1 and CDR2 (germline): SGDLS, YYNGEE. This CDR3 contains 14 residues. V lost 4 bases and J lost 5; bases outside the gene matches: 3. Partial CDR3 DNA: TGTGCCAGCAGCTCCGGACTAGCGGGAGATACG. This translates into CASSSGLAGDT. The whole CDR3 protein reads CASSSGLAGDTQYF.

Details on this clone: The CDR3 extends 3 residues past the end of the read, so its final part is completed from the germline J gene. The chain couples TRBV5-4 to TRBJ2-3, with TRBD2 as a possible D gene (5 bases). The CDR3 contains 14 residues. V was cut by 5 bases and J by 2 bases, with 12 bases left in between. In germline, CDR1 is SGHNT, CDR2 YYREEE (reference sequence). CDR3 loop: CASRDFYITDTQYF. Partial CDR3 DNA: TGTGCCAGCAGGGACTTCTACATCACAGATACG.

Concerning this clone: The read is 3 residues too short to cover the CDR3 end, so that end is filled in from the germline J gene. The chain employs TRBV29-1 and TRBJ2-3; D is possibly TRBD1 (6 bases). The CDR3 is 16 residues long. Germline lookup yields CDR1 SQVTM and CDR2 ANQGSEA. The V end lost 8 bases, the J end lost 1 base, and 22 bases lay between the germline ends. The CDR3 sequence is CSPDQGQKVGTDTQYF. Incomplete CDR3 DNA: TGCAGCCCGGACCAAGGACAGAAGGTAGGCACAGATACG.

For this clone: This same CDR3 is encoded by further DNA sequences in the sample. The CDR3 reads CSASQTDSNQPQYF. CDR3 bases read: TGCAGTGCTTCTCAGACGGATAGCAATCAGCCG. The chain is built from TRBV20-1 and TRBJ2-3; D call uncertain. Read data end 3 residues before the CDR3 end; the end is taken from the germline J gene. Germline CDR1 is DFQATT and CDR2 is SNEGSKA (reference sequence). This CDR3 spans 14 amino acids.

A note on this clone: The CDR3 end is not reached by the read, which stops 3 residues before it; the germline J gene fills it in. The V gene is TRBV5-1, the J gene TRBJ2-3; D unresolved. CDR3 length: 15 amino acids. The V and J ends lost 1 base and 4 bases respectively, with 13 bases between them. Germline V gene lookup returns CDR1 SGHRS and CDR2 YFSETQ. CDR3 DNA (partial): TGCGCCAGCAGCTTGATCCCCCAGCGCCCAGATACG. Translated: CASSLIPQRPDT. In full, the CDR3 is CASSLIPQRPDTQYF.

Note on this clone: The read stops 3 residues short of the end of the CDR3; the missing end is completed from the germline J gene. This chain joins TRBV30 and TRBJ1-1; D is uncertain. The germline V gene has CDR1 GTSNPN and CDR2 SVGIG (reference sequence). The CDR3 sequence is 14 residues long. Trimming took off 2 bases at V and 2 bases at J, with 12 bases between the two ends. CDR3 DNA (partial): TGTGCCTGGAGTCCCGGGGTTCTTAACACTGAA. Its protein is CAWSPGVLNTE. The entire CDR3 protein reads CAWSPGVLNTEAFF.

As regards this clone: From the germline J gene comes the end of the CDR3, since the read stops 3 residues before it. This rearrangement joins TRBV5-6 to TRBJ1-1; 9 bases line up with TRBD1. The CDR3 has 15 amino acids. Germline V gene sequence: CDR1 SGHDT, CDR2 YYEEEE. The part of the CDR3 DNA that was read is TGTGCCAGCAGCCCCCCCGGGACAGGGTTTGGTCAA. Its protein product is CASSPPGTGFGQ. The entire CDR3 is CASSPPGTGFGQAFF.

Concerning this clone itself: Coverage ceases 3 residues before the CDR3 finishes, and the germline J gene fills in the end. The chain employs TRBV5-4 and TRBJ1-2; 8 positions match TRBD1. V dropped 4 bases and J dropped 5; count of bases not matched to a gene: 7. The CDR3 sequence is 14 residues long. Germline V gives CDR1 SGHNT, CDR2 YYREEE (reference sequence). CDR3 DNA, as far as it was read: TGTGCCAGCAGCGGCAGGGGGCGAGGGTATGGC. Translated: CASSGRGRGYG. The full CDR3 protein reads CASSGRGRGYGYTF.

CDR3 DNA (partial): TGTGCCAGCAAGCCAGGCAGCCAAGAGACG. Translated: CASKPGSQET. The CDR3 as a whole reads CASKPGSQETQYF. The gene calls are TRBV2 and TRBJ2-3; D is unresolved. The read halts 3 residues ahead of the CDR3 end, with the missing end drawn from the germline J gene. CDR3 length equals 13 residues. CDR1 and CDR2 (germline): SNHLY, FYNNEI. The whole variable domain, filled in from reference TRBV2 and TRBJ2-3, reads EPEVTQTPSHQVTQMGQEVILRCVPISNHLYFYWYRQILGQKVEFLVSFYNNEISEKSEIFDDQFSVERPDGSNFTLKIRSTKLEDSAMYFCASKPGSQETQYFGPGTRLTVL.

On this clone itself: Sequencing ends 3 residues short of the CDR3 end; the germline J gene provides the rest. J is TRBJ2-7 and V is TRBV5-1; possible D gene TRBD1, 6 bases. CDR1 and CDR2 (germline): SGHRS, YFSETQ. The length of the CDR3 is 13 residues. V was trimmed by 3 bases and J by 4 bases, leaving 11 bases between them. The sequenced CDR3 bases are TGCGCCAGCAGCTCAGGGGCGGCTTACGAG. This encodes CASSSGAAYE. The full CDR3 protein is CASSSGAAYEQYF.

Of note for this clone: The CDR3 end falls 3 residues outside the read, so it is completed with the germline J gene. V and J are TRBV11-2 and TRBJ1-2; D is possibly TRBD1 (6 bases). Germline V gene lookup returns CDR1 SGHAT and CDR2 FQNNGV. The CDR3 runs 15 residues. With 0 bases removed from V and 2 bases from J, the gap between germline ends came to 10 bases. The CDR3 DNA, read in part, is TGTGCCAGCAGCTTAGAGGGAGGGGGAAACTATGGC. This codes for CASSLEGGGNYG. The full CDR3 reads CASSLEGGGNYGYTF.

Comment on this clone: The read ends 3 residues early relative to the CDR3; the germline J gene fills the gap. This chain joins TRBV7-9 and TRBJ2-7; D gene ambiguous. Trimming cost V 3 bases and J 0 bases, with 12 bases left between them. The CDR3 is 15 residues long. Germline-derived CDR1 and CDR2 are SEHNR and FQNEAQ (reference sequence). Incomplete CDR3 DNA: TGTGCCAGCAGCTTGTTTGAGGCCAGCTCCTACGAG. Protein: CASSLFEASSYE. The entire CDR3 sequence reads CASSLFEASSYEQYF.